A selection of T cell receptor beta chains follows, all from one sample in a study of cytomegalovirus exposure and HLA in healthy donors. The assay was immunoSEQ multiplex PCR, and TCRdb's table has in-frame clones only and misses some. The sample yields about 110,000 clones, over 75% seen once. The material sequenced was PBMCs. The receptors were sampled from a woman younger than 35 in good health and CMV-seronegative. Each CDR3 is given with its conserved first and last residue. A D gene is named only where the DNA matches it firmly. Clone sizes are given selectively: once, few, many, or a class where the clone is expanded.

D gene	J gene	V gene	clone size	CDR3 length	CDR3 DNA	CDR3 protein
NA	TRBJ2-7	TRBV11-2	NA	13	TGTGCCAGCAGCTTAGATAGAGCCTACGAGCAGTACTTC	CASSLDRAYEQYF
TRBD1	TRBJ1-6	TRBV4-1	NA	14	TGCGCCAGCAGGGGAGGACAGGGTGATTCACCCCTCCACTTT	CASRGGQGDSPLHF
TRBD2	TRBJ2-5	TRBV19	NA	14	TGTGCCAGTAGTAGTAGCGGGGCGCTAGGGACCCAGTACTTC	CASSSSGALGTQYF
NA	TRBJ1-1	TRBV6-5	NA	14	TGTGCCAGCAGTTACTCGGGTGGGCCCTATGAAGCTTTCTTT	CASSYSGGPYEAFF
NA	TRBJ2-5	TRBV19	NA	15	TGTGCCAGTAGTGCCCGACGGGATAGCCAAGAGACCCAGTACTTC	CASSARRDSQETQYF
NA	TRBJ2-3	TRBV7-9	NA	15	TGTGCCAGCAGCTTAGTGGGGAGCTACACAGATACGCAGTATTTT	CASSLVGSYTDTQYF
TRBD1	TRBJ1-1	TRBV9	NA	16	TGTGCCAGCAGCCCCCGGACAGGGGAGTATAACACTGAAGCTTTCTTT	CASSPRTGEYNTEAFF
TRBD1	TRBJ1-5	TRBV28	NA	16	TGTGCCAGCAGTTTAGTTGGGACAGGGAAAGGTCAGCCCCAGCATTTT	CASSLVGTGKGQPQHF
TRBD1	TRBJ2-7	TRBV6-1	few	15	TGTGCCAGCAGTGAAGAGGAGACAGGGGGCTTCGAGCAGTACTTC	CASSEEETGGFEQYF
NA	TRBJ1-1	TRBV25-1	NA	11	TGTGCCAGCAGTGAGACGGGAGAGGCTTTCTTT	CASSETGEAFF
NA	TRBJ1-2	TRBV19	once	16	TGTGCCAGTAGTATATCTTTCGGTATGTCCAACTATGGCTACACCTTC	CASSISFGMSNYGYTF
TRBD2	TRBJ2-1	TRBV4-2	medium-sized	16	TGTGCCAGCAGCCAAGTACCTAGCGGGGGGGCCAATGAGCAGTTCTTC	CASSQVPSGGANEQFF
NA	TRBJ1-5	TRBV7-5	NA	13	TGTGCCAGAAGCCTCCACCCGGGTCAGCCCCAGCATTTT	CARSLHPGQPQHF
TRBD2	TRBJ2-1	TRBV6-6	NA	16	TGTGCCAGCAGTTTACTGGTAGCGGGGGATCACAATGAGCAGTTCTTC	CASSLLVAGDHNEQFF
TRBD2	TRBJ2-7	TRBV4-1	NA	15	TGCGCCAGCAGCCAAGATCTAGCGGGGGTCTTGACGCAGTACTTC	CASSQDLAGVLTQYF
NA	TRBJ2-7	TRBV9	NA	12	TGTGCCAGCAGCGTACCGGGGTACGAGCAGTACTTC	CASSVPGYEQYF
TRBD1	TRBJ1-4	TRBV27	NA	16	TGTGCCAGCAGTTTGGTAGGGACAGATACTAATGAAAAACTGTTTTTT	CASSLVGTDTNEKLFF
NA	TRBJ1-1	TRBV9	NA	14	TGTGCCAGCAGCGTAGTGGACAGGAACACTGAAGCTTTCTTT	CASSVVDRNTEAFF
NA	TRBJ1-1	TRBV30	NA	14	TGTGCCTGGAGTGTACGCGGATTGAACACTGAAGCTTTCTTT	CAWSVRGLNTEAFF
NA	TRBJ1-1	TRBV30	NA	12	TGTGCCTGGAGTGTAATCGGGGCTGAAGCTTTCTTT	CAWSVIGAEAFF
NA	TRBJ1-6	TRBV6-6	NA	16	TGTGCCAGCAGTTACCCCACAGGCCCCTATAATTCACCCCTCCACTTT	CASSYPTGPYNSPLHF
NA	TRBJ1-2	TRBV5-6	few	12	TGTGCCAGCAACGACGGAGGGCCGGGCTACACCTTC	CASNDGGPGYTF
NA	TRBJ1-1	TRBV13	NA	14	TGTGCCAGCCGCGCGGGGGCAGTAAACACTGAAGCTTTCTTT	CASRAGAVNTEAFF
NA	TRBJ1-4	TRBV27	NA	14	TGTGCCAGCAGCTTGCTGGACAGCAAGGAAAAACTGTTTTTT	CASSLLDSKEKLFF
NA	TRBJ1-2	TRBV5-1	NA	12	TGCGCCAGCAGCGCGACTAACTATGGCTACACCTTC	CASSATNYGYTF
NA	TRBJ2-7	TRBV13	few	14	TGTGCCAGCAGCTTCGGGACAGTGGGGGGCGAGCAGTACTTC	CASSFGTVGGEQYF
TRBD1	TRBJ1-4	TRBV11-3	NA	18	TGTGCCAGCAGCTCGTGGCAGGGGGCGCTTGGGGCAAATGAAAAACTGTTTTTT	CASSSWQGALGANEKLFF
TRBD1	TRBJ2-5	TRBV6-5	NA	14	TGTGCCAGCAGTTACTCAGGGGGCCATTTGACCCAGTACTTC	CASSYSGGHLTQYF
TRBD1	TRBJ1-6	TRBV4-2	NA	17	TGTGCCAGCAGCCAACGGGAAAGGACAGGGGAGGCGGGTCCCCTCCACTTT	CASSQRERTGEAGPLHF
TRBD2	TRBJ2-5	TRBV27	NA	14	TGTGCCAGCAGTTTACGGGGGGGTAGAGAGACCCAGTACTTC	CASSLRGGRETQYF
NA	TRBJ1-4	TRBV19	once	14	TGTGCCAGTAAAGTACGAGGGAAGAATGAAAAACTGTTTTTT	CASKVRGKNEKLFF
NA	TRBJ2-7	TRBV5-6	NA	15	TGTGCCAGCAGCTTGCAGGGGTTGGGCTCCTACGAGCAGTACTTC	CASSLQGLGSYEQYF
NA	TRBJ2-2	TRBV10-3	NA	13	TGTGCCATCAATAGTGTCGGCACCGGGGAGCTGTTTTTT	CAINSVGTGELFF
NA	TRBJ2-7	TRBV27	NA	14	TGTGCCAGCAGTCCAAACCGGGACTGGTACGAGCAGTACTTC	CASSPNRDWYEQYF
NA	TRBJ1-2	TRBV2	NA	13	TGTGCCAGCAGTGAAGCCCAGGAGGATGGCTACACCTTC	CASSEAQEDGYTF
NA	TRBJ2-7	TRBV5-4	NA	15	TGTGCCAGCAGCTTGCTAGGACTCGTAAACTACGAGCAGTACTTC	CASSLLGLVNYEQYF
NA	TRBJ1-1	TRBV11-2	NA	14	TGTGCCAGCAGCTCAACCGGCGGGGGCACTGAAGCTTTCTTT	CASSSTGGGTEAFF
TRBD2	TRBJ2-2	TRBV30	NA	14	TGTGCCTGGACCAGCGGGGGGTACACCGGGGAGCTGTTTTTT	CAWTSGGYTGELFF
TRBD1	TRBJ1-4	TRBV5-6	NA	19	TGTGCCAGCAGCTTGGCCGGGTTTTTGGGTCCTATACAGGGGGAAAAACTGTTTTTT	CASSLAGFLGPIQGEKLFF
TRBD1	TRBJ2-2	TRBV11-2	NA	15	TGTGCCAGCAGCTTATCCGGGACAGACACCGGGGAGCTGTTTTTT	CASSLSGTDTGELFF
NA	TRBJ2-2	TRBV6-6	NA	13	TGTGCCAGCAGCCAGATCCCCACCGGGGAGCTGTTTTTT	CASSQIPTGELFF
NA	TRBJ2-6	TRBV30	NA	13	TGTGCCGCCAAGTCGCAGGGGCCATCTCCCCTGACTTTC	CAAKSQGPSPLTF
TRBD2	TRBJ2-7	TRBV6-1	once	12	TGTGCCAGCCGGACTAGCTCGGGGGAGCAGTACTTC	CASRTSSGEQYF
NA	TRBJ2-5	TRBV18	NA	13	TGTGCCAGCTCACCACCGGAGGGGGAGACCCAGTACTTC	CASSPPEGETQYF
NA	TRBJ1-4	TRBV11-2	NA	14	TGTGCCAGCAGCCGCCAAGAAGGGGATGAAAAACTGTTTTTT	CASSRQEGDEKLFF
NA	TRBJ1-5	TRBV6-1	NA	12	TGTGCCAGCAGTGACCCCGGTCAGCCCCAGCATTTT	CASSDPGQPQHF
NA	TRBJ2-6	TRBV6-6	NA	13	TGTGCCAGCAGTGCCGGACAGACCAACGTCCTGACTTTC	CASSAGQTNVLTF
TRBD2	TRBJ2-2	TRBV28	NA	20	TGTGCCAGCAGTCTCCAGGGACAGCGGGGGGGCGTTTTGATACCGCGCCAGCTGTTTTTT	CASSLQGQRGGVLIPRQLFF
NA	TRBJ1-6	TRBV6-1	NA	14	TGTGCCAGCAGTGAAGGGCCGAGAGGATCACCCCTCCACTTT	CASSEGPRGSPLHF
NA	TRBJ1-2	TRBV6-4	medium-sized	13	TGTGCCAGCAGTGACGAAGGGGTGGGAGGCTACACCTTC	CASSDEGVGGYTF
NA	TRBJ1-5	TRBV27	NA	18	TGTGCCAGCAGTTTATCGAAATTTGGGGCAGGGGACAATCAGCCCCAGCATTTT	CASSLSKFGAGDNQPQHF
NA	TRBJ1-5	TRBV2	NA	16	TGTGCCAGCAGTGAAATTCAAGGGGCTGGGAATCAGCCCCAGCATTTT	CASSEIQGAGNQPQHF
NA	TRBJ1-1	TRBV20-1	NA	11	TGCAGTTTGGCGGGGAACACTGAAGCTTTCTTT	CSLAGNTEAFF
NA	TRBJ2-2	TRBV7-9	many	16	TGTGCCAGCACCTCAAGGGCGTCGGGACACGCCGGGGAGCTGTTTTTT	CASTSRASGHAGELFF